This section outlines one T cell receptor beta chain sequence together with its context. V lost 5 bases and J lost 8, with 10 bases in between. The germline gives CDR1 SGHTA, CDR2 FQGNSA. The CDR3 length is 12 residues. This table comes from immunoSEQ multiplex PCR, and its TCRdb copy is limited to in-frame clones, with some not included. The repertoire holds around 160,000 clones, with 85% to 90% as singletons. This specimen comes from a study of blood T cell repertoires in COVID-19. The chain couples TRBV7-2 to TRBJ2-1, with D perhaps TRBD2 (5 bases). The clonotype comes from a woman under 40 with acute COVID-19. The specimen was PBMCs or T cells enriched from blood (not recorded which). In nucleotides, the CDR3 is TGTGCCAGCAGCCTTATGAGGGATGAGCAGTTCTTC. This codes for CASSLMRDEQFF. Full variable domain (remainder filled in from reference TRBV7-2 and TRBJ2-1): GAGVSQSPSNKVTEKGKDVELRCDPISGHTALYWYRQSLGQGLEFLIYFQGNSAPDKSGLPSDRFSAERTGGSVSTLTIQRTQQEDSAVYLCASSLMRDEQFFGPGTRLTVL.